The present TCR beta chain was sequenced within a study of T cell changes during pregnancy in multiple sclerosis (dated by TCRdb to the late 2010s). Concerning the study at large: Changes in the T cell repertoire over the course of pregnancy were examined in this study in women with multiple sclerosis.

The library was produced with the immunoSEQ multiplex PCR assay. TCRdb's version of the immuneACCESS table is confined to in-frame rearrangements and falls short of the full clone set. An unresolved V gene accounts for under half of the shortfall where checked; the remainder is of unknown origin. The sample table contains 55,000 to 80,000 clones; only one count was recorded for 85% to 90% of them. Around a tenth of the sample comes from the top ten. Remarks on this clone: Its antigen is currently not known. Base qualities are not provided; no much larger clone lies one nucleotide away.

The germline V gene (reference sequence) specifies MNHNY as CDR1 and SVGAGI as CDR2. The germline ends are 4 bases apart after V is trimmed by 2 bases and J by 6 bases. The CDR3 holds 12 amino acids from the cysteine to the phenylalanine. This entry keeps only the CDR3 DNA: 36 bases, framed from base 1. The clonotype was recovered from a female donor in good health, enrolled as a control in a pregnancy study. This receptor chain uses TRBV6-6 and TRBJ2-2; the D gene is not confidently resolved. The input for sequencing was peripheral blood, taken after pregnancy. The CDR3 in this case is CASSYPAGELFF. The DNA sequence is TGTGCCAGCAGTTACCCGGCCGGGGAGCTGTTTTTT.